One TCR beta chain is described in this entry. Its specificity is unknown. The entry originates in a study of T cell repertoires in cytomegalovirus infection. On the study more broadly: Well-studied HLA-B-restricted epitopes and recently identified HLA-C-restricted epitopes of CMV were both used in the study.

MiXCR was run by TCRdb on the reads, yielding one entry per CDR3 protein. The sample has about 890,000 distinct CDR3 sequences, around 29% seen once. Germline assignment: CDR1 MNHNS and CDR2 SASEGT. The length of the CDR3 is 15 residues. Trimming at V came to 6 bases and at J to 0 bases, leaving 3 bases not matched to a gene. The receptor's source is a human donor in good health (CMV status not recorded). Some clones in this sample may be carry-over from other donors' samples. The chain couples TRBV6-1 to TRBJ2-1; 9 bases line up with TRBD1. The source was cultured CD8+ T cells from PBMCs, collected from culture after CMV antigen stimulation. The DNA of the CDR3 is TGTGCCAGCAGCGGGACAGGGCGCTCCTACAATGAGCAGTTCTTC. It translates to CASSGTGRSYNEQFF.